This T cell receptor (beta chain) was obtained from a study of blood T cell repertoires in COVID-19. Study background: The study drew acute and convalescent COVID-19 samples from the United States, Italy and Spain. T cells, B-cell-depleted T cells, or PBMCs provided the cDNA or gDNA that served as material.

This CDR3 comprises 14 residues. Germline V gives CDR1 LNHDA, CDR2 SQIVND (reference sequence). J gave up 2 bases and V 8 bases, and 4 bases lay outside the gene matches. Assay used: immunoSEQ multiplex PCR; TCRdb lists only in-frame clones, some missing. The data contain about 330,000 clones, around nine tenths of them seen just once; the ten biggest clones take up around 5%. Those who participated ranged in age from about 18 to 89 years and resided in 20 to 25 US areas. Assignments of participants to cohorts depended upon their own reported clinical history. The chain couples TRBV19 to TRBJ2-3; TRBD1 aligns across 10 bases. The origin of this receptor is a man aged 30 to 39 who had recovered from COVID-19. The source material was PBMCs or T cells enriched from blood (not recorded which). The CDR3 nucleotides read TGTGCCAGTTCAGACAGGGGGCCCACAGATACGCAGTATTTT. As protein: CASSDRGPTDTQYF.